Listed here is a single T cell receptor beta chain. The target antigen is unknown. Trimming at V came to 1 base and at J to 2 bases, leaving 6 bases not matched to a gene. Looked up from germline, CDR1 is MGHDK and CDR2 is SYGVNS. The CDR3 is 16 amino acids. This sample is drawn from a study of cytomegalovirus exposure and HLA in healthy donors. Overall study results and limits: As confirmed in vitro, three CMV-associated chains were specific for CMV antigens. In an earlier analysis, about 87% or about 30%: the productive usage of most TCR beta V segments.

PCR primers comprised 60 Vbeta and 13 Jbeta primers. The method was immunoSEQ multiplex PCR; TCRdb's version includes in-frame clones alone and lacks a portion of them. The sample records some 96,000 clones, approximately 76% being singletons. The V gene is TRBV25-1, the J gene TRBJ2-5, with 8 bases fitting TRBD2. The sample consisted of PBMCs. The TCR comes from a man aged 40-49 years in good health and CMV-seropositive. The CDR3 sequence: CASSEWERGGQETQYF. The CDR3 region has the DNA TGTGCCAGCAGTGAATGGGAGCGCGGGGGGCAAGAGACCCAGTACTTC.